The 21 T cell receptor beta chains below were found in one sample sequenced in a study of cytomegalovirus exposure and HLA in healthy donors. Primers included in the PCR were 60 Vbeta and 13 Jbeta primers. TCRdb's copy holds only in-frame clones and misses some; the assay was immunoSEQ multiplex PCR. The sample gives tens of thousands of clones, around 78% of which show up once; less than 1.5% is in the top ten. The material sequenced was PBMCs. These receptors came from a female donor in good health and CMV-seronegative.

The genes are TRBV9 and TRBJ2-1; 8 nucleotides match TRBD2. Germline trimming cut 1 base from V and 2 bases from J; bases unmatched to any gene: 2. CDR3 length: 15 residues. Germline V gene lookup returns CDR1 SGDLS and CDR2 YYNGEE. For the CDR3, the DNA is TGTGCCAGCAGCGTAAGACTAGCGACCTACAATGAGCAGTTCTTC. Translated: CASSVRLATYNEQFF.

The gene calls are TRBV15 and TRBJ1-1; TRBD1 aligns across 8 bases. This CDR3 comprises 15 residues. CDR1 is LNHNV, CDR2 YYDKDF, per germline (reference sequence). J was trimmed by 4 bases and V by 2 bases; bases with no gene match: 6. Written as DNA, the CDR3 is TGTGCCACCAGCAGAAGACAGGGGCGAGCCACTGAAGCTTTCTTT. Translated, it gives CATSRRQGRATEAFF.

The rearrangement links TRBV6-6 to TRBJ2-1, with D possibly TRBD2 on 5 matching bases. The CDR3 length is 16 residues. CDR1 is MNHNY and CDR2 is SVGAGI in the germline V gene (reference sequence). Trimming took 2 bases from V and 7 from J, leaving 18 bases between them. The CDR3 loop is CASSYREGSYVNEQFF. The DNA of the CDR3 is TGTGCCAGCAGTTACCGCGAGGGATCCTATGTGAATGAGCAGTTCTTC.

This clone has only one observation. The chain recombines TRBV6-6 with TRBJ2-7, with D maybe TRBD1 (5 bases). With 8 bases removed from V and 3 bases from J, the gap between germline ends came to 14 bases. Looked up from germline, CDR1 is MNHNY and CDR2 is SVGAGI (reference sequence). The CDR3 has 13 residues. The CDR3, as DNA: TGTGCCAGCCGAAAGGGGCAGAGCTACGAGCAGTACTTC. Translating it yields CASRKGQSYEQYF.

DNA of the CDR3: TGTGCCAGCACCCCGACAGCTAACACTGAAGCTTTCTTT. It is translated as CASTPTANTEAFF. The chain has TRBV28 and TRBJ1-1; a weak D match, TRBD1 (5 bases). Trimming stripped 7 bases from V and 2 bases from J, with 11 bases between. The CDR3 is 13 residues long. Germline CDR1 reads MDHEN; CDR2 reads SYDVKM.

This chain uses TRBV2 with TRBJ1-1, with 7 bases that match TRBD1. V gave up 3 bases and J gave up 4 bases; unmatched junction bases: 5. CDR1 is SNHLY and CDR2 is FYNNEI in the germline V gene. There are 14 residues in the CDR3. The CDR3 region is CASSDTGVSTEAFF. Here the CDR3 DNA reads TGTGCCAGCAGTGATACAGGGGTGAGCACTGAAGCTTTCTTT. The full variable domain, completed using reference TRBV2 and TRBJ1-1, is EPEVTQTPSHQVTQMGQEVILRCVPISNHLYFYWYRQILGQKVEFLVSFYNNEISEKSEIFDDQFSVERPDGSNFTLKIRSTKLEDSAMYFCASSDTGVSTEAFFGQGTRLTVV.

CDR3 sequence: CASSKGGGNQPQHF. The CDR3 DNA is TGTGCCAGCAGTAAAGGGGGGGGGAATCAGCCCCAGCATTTT. J is TRBJ1-5 and V is TRBV2, with TRBD1 as a possible D gene (6 bases). Germline V gene lookup returns CDR1 SNHLY and CDR2 FYNNEI. CDR3 size: 14 residues. V lost 5 bases and J 4 bases, leaving 12 bases between the germline ends. Complete variable domain (other parts from reference TRBV2 and TRBJ1-5): EPEVTQTPSHQVTQMGQEVILRCVPISNHLYFYWYRQILGQKVEFLVSFYNNEISEKSEIFDDQFSVERPDGSNFTLKIRSTKLEDSAMYFCASSKGGGNQPQHFGDGTRLSIL.

The sample holds a few counts of this clone. V is TRBV28 and J is TRBJ1-1; D ambiguous. Trimming took off 6 bases at V and 1 base at J, with 15 bases between the two ends. Germline V gene sequence: CDR1 MDHEN, CDR2 SYDVKM. The length of the CDR3 is 15 residues. CDR3 nucleotide sequence: TGTGCCAGCAGCCCCCCCGGGAGGGCGAACACTGAAGCTTTCTTT. Amino acids: CASSPPGRANTEAFF.

This clone turned up a few times. V usage is TRBV7-2 and J usage is TRBJ2-2; 11 nucleotides agree with TRBD2. The germline gives CDR1 SGHTA, CDR2 FQGNSA. CDR3 length: 16 amino acids. With V trimmed by 5 bases and J by 7 bases, 9 bases remained unmatched. The CDR3 coding sequence is TGTGCCAGCAGCGTTAGCGGGGGGGCCGGGGGCGGGGAGCTGTTTTTT. It codes for CASSVSGGAGGGELFF.

This chain links TRBV4-3 with TRBJ1-1; D is possibly TRBD1 (5 bases). Germline V gene sequence: CDR1 LGHNA, CDR2 YSLEER. The CDR3 consists of 15 residues. V was cut by 5 bases and J by 4 bases, with 17 bases left in between. The chain's CDR3 is CASSYQTGMVTEAFF. CDR3 coding DNA: TGCGCCAGCAGCTACCAAACAGGAATGGTCACTGAAGCTTTCTTT.

This clone was found a few times. The chain combines TRBV11-2 with TRBJ2-1; 16 nucleotides agree with TRBD2. V was clipped by 5 bases and J by 0 bases; unmatched bases: 7. The CDR3 totals 19 residues. CDR1 and CDR2 from the germline V gene are SGHAT and FQNNGV. The CDR3 nucleotides read TGTGCCAGCAGCCCTGGGACTAGCGGGGGGGTTCTCTCCTACAATGAGCAGTTCTTC. Residues: CASSPGTSGGVLSYNEQFF.

As for this clone: This sample also contains other DNA sequences that code for the same CDR3. This rearrangement joins TRBV5-1 to TRBJ2-5, with a weak D call TRBD1 (5 bases). Germline lookup yields CDR1 SGHRS and CDR2 YFSETQ. The CDR3 length is 12 residues. The ends were cut back, 5 bases at V and 5 bases at J, with 10 bases in the middle. The DNA for the CDR3 is TGCGCCAGCAGTCTGGCAGGGGAGACCCAGTACTTC. Amino acids: CASSLAGETQYF. The whole variable domain, remainder taken from reference TRBV5-1 and TRBJ2-5, is KAGVTQTPRYLIKTRGQQVTLSCSPISGHRSVSWYQQTPGQGLQFLFEYFSETQRNKGNFPGRFSGRQFSNSRSEMNVSTLELGDSALYLCASSLAGETQYFGPGTRLLVL.

The J gene is TRBJ1-2, the V gene TRBV7-9; tentative D call: TRBD1 (6 bases). The CDR3 is 15 amino acids. CDR1 is SEHNR and CDR2 is FQNEAQ in the germline V gene (reference sequence). Deletions cut 5 bases from V and 2 bases from J, with 15 bases between. CDR3 nucleotides: TGTGCCAGCAGCCCCATTAATACAGGGAACTATGGCTACACCTTC. It is translated as CASSPINTGNYGYTF.

This clone has just one count. The J gene is TRBJ1-2, the V gene TRBV5-4; 8 bases fit TRBD1. CDR1 is SGHNT and CDR2 is YYREEE in the germline V gene (reference sequence). CDR3 length: 17 amino acids. Trimming removed 4 bases from V and 4 bases from J; junction bases left unmatched: 15. The CDR3 region is CASSHKGRGLLLYGYTF. The CDR3, as DNA: TGTGCCAGCAGCCACAAGGGCAGGGGGCTCCTACTCTATGGCTACACCTTC.

This clone has only one observation. The chain links TRBV2 to TRBJ1-2; tentatively, D is TRBD1 (6 bases). With 5 bases removed from V and 6 bases from J, the gap between germline ends came to 13 bases. Germline-derived CDR1 and CDR2 are SNHLY and FYNNEI. The CDR3 runs 13 residues. The CDR3, as DNA: TGTGCCAGCAGTAACCAGGGGAATGATGGCTACACCTTC. The encoded protein is CASSNQGNDGYTF. Complete variable domain (other parts from reference TRBV2 and TRBJ1-2): EPEVTQTPSHQVTQMGQEVILRCVPISNHLYFYWYRQILGQKVEFLVSFYNNEISEKSEIFDDQFSVERPDGSNFTLKIRSTKLEDSAMYFCASSNQGNDGYTFGSGTRLTVV.

The rearrangement links TRBV2 to TRBJ2-1; the D gene is possibly TRBD1 (6 bases). The CDR3 extends over 16 amino acids. The V gene lost 3 bases and the J gene lost 3 bases, with 15 bases spanning the gap. Germline values: CDR1 SNHLY, CDR2 FYNNEI. The CDR3 nucleotides are TGTGCCAGCAGTGAGTCGAGGGGGTTGGGCTACAATGAGCAGTTCTTC. It encodes CASSESRGLGYNEQFF.

V and J are TRBV6-5 and TRBJ1-6, with 8 bases aligning to TRBD1. The V segment lost 6 bases and the J segment 7 bases; nucleotides outside the gene matches: 5. Germline CDR1 reads MNHEY; CDR2 reads SVGAGI. The CDR3 sequence is 14 residues long. The CDR3 reads CASSVGQENSPLHF. The DNA for the CDR3 is TGTGCCAGCAGCGTGGGACAGGAAAATTCACCCCTCCACTTT.

The chain joins TRBV9 to TRBJ2-7, with 11 nucleotides matching TRBD2. The junction had 3 bases not matched to a gene; V was cut back by 0 bases and J by 4 bases. CDR1 and CDR2 from the germline V gene are SGDLS and YYNGEE. This CDR3 has 15 residues. The CDR3 DNA reads as TGTGCCAGCAGCGTAGGGGGGACTAGCGGTTACGAGCAGTACTTC. Amino acids: CASSVGGTSGYEQYF.

The chain is built from TRBV28 and TRBJ1-5; the D is unclear. Trimming stripped 2 bases from V and 6 bases from J, with 14 bases between. CDR3 length equals 15 residues. The germline gives CDR1 MDHEN, CDR2 SYDVKM. CDR3 DNA sequence: TGTGCCAGCAGTTTAATCCCTAGAGCCGGTCAGCCCCAGCATTTT. It is translated as CASSLIPRAGQPQHF.

J is TRBJ1-1 and V is TRBV9; possibly TRBD1 for D (5 bases). The V and J ends lost 0 bases and 3 bases respectively, with 15 bases between them. CDR1 SGDLS and CDR2 YYNGEE come from the germline V gene. This CDR3 is 16 amino acids long. CDR3 DNA sequence: TGTGCCAGCAGCGTAGTGGCACCGGGCAGGGACACTGAAGCTTTCTTT. Amino acids: CASSVVAPGRDTEAFF.

The chain joins TRBV27 to TRBJ1-2, with D perhaps TRBD1 (6 bases). With 2 bases removed from V and 2 bases from J, the gap between germline ends came to 12 bases. The V gene's germline CDR1 is MNHEY and CDR2 SMNVEV (reference sequence). CDR3 length: 15 amino acids. The CDR3 DNA is TGTGCCAGCAGTTTAAAGGCAGGGGCCAACTATGGCTACACCTTC. Protein sequence: CASSLKAGANYGYTF.